Following are 14 T cell receptor beta chains from one sample sequenced in a study of CD8+CD57+ T cells in acquired aplastic anemia. According to the study, genomic DNA was the template for TCR beta VDJ and CDR3 profiling. TCRdb processed the reads anew with MiXCR; each CDR3 protein has one entry. Among about 150,000 distinct CDR3 sequences listed, around 43% were seen once. Patients chosen for sequencing had CD8+CD57+ cells that had expanded, as shown by flow cytometry. Sequenced sample: sorted CD4+, CD8+, or CD8+CD57+ T cells (not recorded which) from PBMCs. Receptors originate from a human donor with aplastic anemia.

A word on this clonotype: A junction boundary mismatches the germline segment, possibly from a read error. In DNA, the CDR3 is TGTGCCGCCAGCAGCGGAGGGTTCTATGGCCACACCTTC. Translation gives CAASSGGFYGHTF. This rearrangement joins TRBV15 to TRBJ1-2; D unresolved. Germline-derived CDR1 and CDR2 are LNHNV and YYDKDF (reference sequence). The CDR3 contains 13 residues.

The chain joins TRBV20-1 to TRBJ1-2, with 7 bases lining up with TRBD1. The length of the CDR3 is 14 residues. V lost 5 bases and J lost 6; bases outside the gene matches: 12. Germline CDR1 DFQATT, CDR2 SNEGSKA (reference sequence). The CDR3: CSASRDRGVHGYTF. The CDR3 coding sequence is TGCAGTGCTTCACGGGACAGAGGGGTCCATGGCTACACCTTC.

This chain joins TRBV20-1 and TRBJ1-2, with D possibly matching TRBD1 (5 bases). CDR3 length equals 10 residues. Trimming left V 0 bases short and J 12 bases short, with 8 bases between. Germline V CDR1 and CDR2: DFQATT, SNEGSKA (reference sequence). Here the CDR3 DNA reads TGCAGTGCTAGAGACGTGGGGGACACCTTC. Translation: CSARDVGDTF.

This chain uses TRBV19 with TRBJ1-1; 10 bases match TRBD1. The V gene end was trimmed by 8 bases and the J gene end by 1 base; junction bases not matched to a gene: 1. In germline, CDR1 is LNHDA, CDR2 SQIVND (reference sequence). This CDR3 spans 13 amino acids. CDR3 loop: CASGDRGNTEAFF. In DNA, the CDR3 is TGTGCCAGTGGGGACAGGGGGAACACTGAAGCTTTCTTT. The full variable domain, rest sourced from reference TRBV19 and TRBJ1-1, is DGGITQSPKYLFRKEGQNVTLSCEQNLNHDAMYWYRQDPGQGLRLIYYSQIVNDFQKGDIAEGYSVSREKKESFPLTVTSAQKNPTAFYLCASGDRGNTEAFFGQGTRLTVV.

Only a few counts were recorded for this clonotype. The chain recombines TRBV10-3 with TRBJ2-1; no clear D. Trimming took off 0 bases at V and 4 bases at J, with 10 bases between the two ends. This CDR3 region has 15 residues. Germline CDR1 is ENHRY and CDR2 is SYGVKD. CDR3 protein: CAISESGDNYNEQFF. The CDR3 DNA follows: TGTGCCATCAGTGAGTCTGGAGACAATTACAATGAGCAGTTCTTC.

This clonotype was recorded at least ten times. In nucleotides, the CDR3 is TGTGCCAGCAGCTTAGCTCTTCACTCAGATACGCAGTATTTT. It translates to CASSLALHSDTQYF. The J gene is TRBJ2-3, the V gene TRBV7-2, with D unresolved. Germline V gene sequence: CDR1 SGHTA, CDR2 FQGNSA. With 0 bases removed from V and 4 bases from J, the gap between germline ends came to 8 bases. The CDR3 sequence is 14 residues long.

The chain uses TRBV15 and TRBJ2-5; 13 positions match TRBD2. Per the germline V gene, CDR1 is LNHNV and CDR2 is YYDKDF (reference sequence). Unmatched junction bases numbered 2, after V lost 1 base and J lost 3 bases. This CDR3 spans 16 amino acids. Written as DNA, the CDR3 is TGTGCCACCAGCAGAGGGGGACTAGCGGGGAAAGAGACCCAGTACTTC. Encoded protein: CATSRGGLAGKETQYF.

This clonotype has only a few counts. The chain couples TRBV19 to TRBJ2-3, with D possibly called TRBD1 or TRBD2 (5 bases each). From germline, CDR1 is LNHDA and CDR2 SQIVND (reference sequence). The CDR3 runs to 13 residues. Trimming took 2 bases from V and 10 from J, leaving 13 bases between them. CDR3 sequence (DNA): TGTGCCAGTAGTATACAGGGTGGGGAGTCGCAGTATTTT. It is translated as CASSIQGGESQYF.

The V and J genes are TRBV29-1 and TRBJ1-1; D gene ambiguous. CDR1 SQVTM and CDR2 ANQGSEA come from the germline V gene. The CDR3 consists of 13 residues. V was clipped by 4 bases and J by 1 base, with 10 bases between them. CDR3 in amino acids: CSVVSQPNTEAFF. CDR3 coding DNA: TGCAGCGTTGTTAGTCAGCCGAACACTGAAGCTTTCTTT.

V and J are TRBV10-2 and TRBJ2-5; D unclear. The tail of the sequence fits TRBJ2-7 better, so the J call may be wrong. Germline V gene lookup returns CDR1 WSHSY and CDR2 SAAADI. The CDR3 spans 13 residues. The CDR3 bases are TGCGCCAGCAGTGATAGGCTAGGCTACGAGCAGTACTTC. As protein: CASSDRLGYEQYF.

Comment on this clonotype: A read error may explain this, as a much larger clone is one base away. The V call is TRBV6-1, the J call TRBJ1-1; 8 positions agree with TRBD1. With 6 bases clipped from V and 1 base from J, the junction kept 10 bases outside the gene matches. Germline lookup yields CDR1 MNHNS and CDR2 SASEGT. The CDR3 is 16 amino acids. CDR3 nucleotides: TGTGCCAGCAGACGGCGACAGGGGAACCCGAACACTGAAGCTTTCTTT. This codes for CASRRRQGNPNTEAFF.

Regarding this clonotype: Just one base apart from a much larger clone, this may be a read error. The gene calls are TRBV5-1 and TRBJ2-1; 8 nucleotides agree with TRBD2. The CDR3 is 15 residues long. Germline V gene lookup returns CDR1 SGHRS and CDR2 YFSETQ. In nucleotides, the CDR3 is TGCGCCAGCAACTTGGACGGGGGGACTAGGGAAGAGCAGTTCTTC. As protein: CASNLDGGTREEQFF.

The chain couples TRBV2 to TRBJ1-6; tentatively, D is TRBD1 (5 bases). From germline, CDR1 is SNHLY and CDR2 FYNNEI. The CDR3 consists of 15 residues. V gave up 6 bases and J gave up 7 bases, with 16 bases separating them. The CDR3 region is CASSGPGQANSPLHF. In DNA, the CDR3 is TGTGCCAGCAGCGGGCCGGGGCAGGCGAATTCACCCCTCCACTTT.

The chain combines TRBV7-9 with TRBJ2-3; the D gene is possibly TRBD1 (5 bases). The germline gives CDR1 SEHNR, CDR2 FQNEAQ (reference sequence). The CDR3 sequence is 13 residues long. The V gene lost 6 bases and the J gene lost 5 bases, with 12 bases spanning the gap. The CDR3 loop reads CASSYDTGDTQYF. CDR3 bases: TGTGCCAGCAGTTACGATACAGGAGATACGCAGTATTTT.